What follows describes a single T cell receptor beta chain. The antigen is not known. These data belong to a study of cytomegalovirus exposure and HLA in healthy donors. Findings and limits, study-wide: It was around 160 TCR beta chains that were listed as cytomegalovirus-associated. Later analysis identified 15,000 to 20,000 TCR beta sequences associated with HLA alleles, using a false discovery rate threshold of 0.05.

60 Vbeta and 13 Jbeta primers were used in PCR. Profiling relied on immunoSEQ multiplex PCR, and the TCRdb table lists in-frame clones only, not all of them. This table has 150,000 or so clones, 65% to 70% appearing once. This CDR3 region has 12 residues. From germline, CDR1 is ENHRY and CDR2 SYGVKD. V was clipped by 8 bases and J by 3 bases, with 11 bases between them. The V and J genes are TRBV10-3 and TRBJ2-7; D might be TRBD1 (6 bases). The sequenced sample was PBMCs. The TCR sequence derives from a man aged 25 to 45 in good health and CMV-seropositive. The CDR3 DNA is TGTGCCATCCGGGACAACTACTACGAGCAGTACTTC. It yields the protein CAIRDNYYEQYF.